This TCR beta chain derives from a study of regulatory T cells in long-lasting Graves disease. Regarding the study as a whole: Persistent cases favored TRBV28, TRBJ1-2 and TRBJ2-5. Sample size, which was small, may have reduced accuracy.

Libraries of TCR beta came from iRepertoire HTBI primers plus Arm-PCR of CDR3 regions. TCRdb reprocessed the multiplex PCR reads via MiXCR and lists one record per CDR3 protein. The sample comprises about 530,000 distinct CDR3 sequences, 15% to 20% of which are singletons, and around a quarter rests with the top ten. This CDR3 spans 15 amino acids. CDR1 GTSNPN and CDR2 SVGIG come from the germline V gene (reference sequence). Trimming took off 0 bases at V and 2 bases at J, with 13 bases between the two ends. Time point given: newly diagnosed GD, antithyroid drugs for less than 3 months. PBMC RNA was the source of the TCR library. Remarks on this clonotype: The antigen is unknown.

The data also belong to a second study, concerning T cells in Graves' hyperthyroidism and ophthalmopathy.

This clonotype originated in a woman aged 35-65 years with Graves disease. This chain uses TRBV30 with TRBJ1-2; possible D gene TRBD1, 5 bases. The sequencing used peripheral blood mononuclear cells (PBMCs), collected at new diagnosis, from a patient treated with antithyroid drugs. The CDR3 here is CAWSVLGRGNYGYTF. The CDR3 DNA reads as TGTGCCTGGAGTGTACTGGGGAGGGGAAACTATGGCTACACCTTC.